Listed below are T cell receptor beta chains from one sample, sequenced in a study of OX40 agonist ivuxolimab in advanced cancers. This table comes from immunoSEQ multiplex PCR, and its TCRdb copy is limited to in-frame clones, with some not included. The sample records over 50,000 clones, 70% to 90% being singletons. Sample: CD4+ or CD8+ T cells sorted from blood, taken in a trial of the OX40 agonist ivuxolimab. The receptors originated from an adult with an advanced solid tumor such as melanoma, head and neck, liver or kidney cancer. The CDR3 runs from the conserved cysteine through the conserved F or W. A D gene is named only where the DNA matches it firmly. Clone size is not always given. Where it is, it says once, few, many or a class for expanded clones.

NA,NA,TRBJ2-2,TRBV19,CASNVRHLNTGELFF,TGTGCCAGTAACGTAAGACACCTAAACACCGGGGAGCTGTTTTTT
NA,NA,TRBJ2-1,TRBV30,CAWGRMEGYNEQFF,TGTGCCTGGGGGAGAATGGAGGGATACAATGAGCAGTTCTTC
NA,NA,TRBJ2-7,TRBV11-2,CASSLEDSGFYEQYF,TGTGCCAGCAGCTTAGAAGATAGTGGGTTCTACGAGCAGTACTTC
NA,TRBD1,TRBJ1-2,TRBV4-1,CASSQDSDRVNYGYTF,TGCGCCAGCAGCCAGGATTCAGACAGGGTAAACTATGGCTACACCTTC
NA,NA,TRBJ2-2,TRBV2,CASSEAGAGGELFF,TGTGCCAGCAGTGAAGCGGGGGCGGGCGGGGAGCTGTTTTTT
NA,NA,TRBJ1-5,TRBV28,CASTLPLGPHQPQHF,TGTGCCAGCACTCTTCCTCTAGGCCCTCATCAGCCCCAGCATTTT
NA,NA,TRBJ2-1,TRBV6-1,CASSEARGSYNEQFF,TGTGCCAGCAGTGAAGCAAGGGGCTCCTACAATGAGCAGTTCTTC
once,TRBD2,TRBJ2-3,TRBV7-9,CASRTSGGEDTQYF,TGTGCCAGCAGGACTAGCGGGGGAGAAGATACGCAGTATTTT
NA,NA,TRBJ2-3,TRBV20-1,CSAVRTDTQYF,TGCAGTGCTGTCCGCACAGATACGCAGTATTTT
NA,TRBD1,TRBJ2-3,TRBV7-2,CASSPGQGVADTQYF,TGTGCCAGCAGCCCGGGACAGGGTGTCGCGGATACGCAGTATTTT
few,TRBD2,TRBJ2-1,TRBV5-1,CASSLPGLAGGNEQFF,TGCGCCAGCAGCCTACCGGGACTAGCGGGGGGGAATGAGCAGTTCTTC
NA,TRBD2,TRBJ2-3,TRBV5-6,CASSLPGGTSTDTQYF,TGTGCCAGCAGCCTCCCCGGGGGGACTAGCACAGATACGCAGTATTTT
NA,NA,TRBJ2-3,TRBV7-3,CASSPTGVGDTQYF,TGTGCCAGCAGCCCCACGGGGGTAGGGGATACGCAGTATTTT
NA,NA,TRBJ1-4,TRBV18,CASSPGGGTNEKLFF,TGTGCCAGCTCACCAGGAGGGGGGACTAATGAAAAACTGTTTTTT
NA,TRBD1,TRBJ1-6,TRBV5-1,CASRGQENSPLHF,TGCGCCAGCAGGGGACAGGAGAATTCACCCCTCCACTTT
NA,NA,TRBJ2-3,TRBV30,CAWSGGGGAVGTQYF,TGTGCCTGGAGTGGGGGGGGCGGGGCGGTAGGTACGCAGTATTTT
NA,NA,TRBJ2-7,TRBV4-1,CASSQGHSSSYEQYF,TGCGCCAGCAGCCAGGGACATTCGAGCTCCTACGAGCAGTACTTC
NA,NA,TRBJ2-5,TRBV6-6,CASSYNGETQYF,TGTGCCAGCAGTTACAACGGAGAGACCCAGTACTTC
NA,TRBD1,TRBJ2-4,TRBV5-1,CASSPDREHIQYF,TGCGCCAGCAGCCCGGACAGGGAACACATTCAGTACTTC
few,NA,TRBJ1-2,TRBV30,CAWSTLLGVIGYTF,TGTGCCTGGAGTACCCTGTTGGGGGTGATTGGCTACACCTTC
NA,NA,TRBJ1-5,TRBV5-6,CASSLVNSNQPQHF,TGTGCCAGCAGCTTAGTTAATAGCAATCAGCCCCAGCATTTT
NA,NA,TRBJ2-2,TRBV5-3,CASSLLGFTGELFF,TGTGCCAGCAGCTTGCTCGGGTTCACCGGGGAGCTGTTTTTT
NA,NA,TRBJ2-3,TRBV6-5,CASSYPGGSTDTQYF,TGTGCCAGCAGTTACCCAGGGGGGAGCACAGATACGCAGTATTTT
NA,NA,TRBJ2-2,TRBV18,CASSPRADTGELFF,TGTGCCAGCTCACCAAGGGCGGACACCGGGGAGCTGTTTTTT
NA,NA,TRBJ2-2,TRBV29-1,CSAQPGAGTTGELFF,TGCAGCGCTCAACCGGGAGCCGGGACCACCGGGGAGCTGTTTTTT
NA,TRBD1,TRBJ2-7,TRBV30,CACGTGRSEQYF,TGTGCCTGCGGGACAGGGAGGTCCGAGCAGTACTTC